A selection of T cell receptor beta chains follows, all from one sample in a study of blood T cell repertoires in COVID-19. Profiled with immunoSEQ multiplex PCR; TCRdb holds only in-frame clones, not every one. The data show about 310,000 clones, around 87% seen once. Sequencing was done on a sample of peripheral blood. The receptors originated from a woman between 45 and 65 years old who had recovered from COVID-19. Each CDR3 is given with its conserved first and last residue. D genes are given only for firm matches. The size entry is marked missing in some rows and otherwise reads once, few, many or a size class.

TRBD2 | TRBJ2-1 | TRBV11-2 | . | CASTPGGGAPFRSYNEQFF | TGTGCCAGCACCCCAGGCGGGGGGGCGCCCTTTCGATCCTACAATGAGCAGTTCTTC
. | TRBJ2-7 | TRBV9 | . | CASSVVPTGIYEQYF | TGTGCCAGCAGCGTAGTCCCCACAGGTATCTACGAGCAGTACTTC
. | TRBJ2-3 | TRBV28 | . | CASSLWVGASTDTQYF | TGTGCCAGCAGTTTATGGGTGGGGGCTAGCACAGATACGCAGTATTTT
. | TRBJ1-3 | TRBV4-3 | . | CASSQTLQLQGRGNTIYF | TGCGCCAGCAGCCAAACCCTCCAACTTCAGGGCCGTGGAAACACCATATATTTT
. | TRBJ2-6 | TRBV19 | . | CASNPSPYSPSGANVLTF | TGTGCCAGCAACCCCTCTCCTTACAGCCCCTCTGGGGCCAACGTCCTGACTTTC
TRBD1 | TRBJ2-4 | TRBV30 | . | CAWSVNWDRTSSAKNIQYF | TGTGCCTGGAGTGTAAACTGGGACAGAACTTCTTCCGCCAAAAACATTCAGTACTTC
. | TRBJ1-1 | TRBV28 | . | CASRASSEGLNTEAFF | TGTGCCAGCAGAGCCAGCTCGGAGGGACTGAACACTGAAGCTTTCTTT
. | TRBJ2-7 | TRBV7-9 | . | CASGATGSYEQYF | TGTGCCAGCGGGGCGACCGGGTCCTACGAGCAGTACTTC
TRBD1 | TRBJ1-4 | TRBV6-5 | once | CASSFGQGARNEKLFF | TGTGCCAGCAGTTTTGGACAGGGTGCGAGAAATGAAAAACTGTTTTTT
TRBD2 | TRBJ2-3 | TRBV6-2/TRBV6-3 | . | CASSRSSGGFTDTQYF | TGTGCCAGCAGTCGTTCTAGCGGGGGCTTCACAGATACGCAGTATTTT
TRBD1 | TRBJ2-1 | TRBV3-1/TRBV3-2 | . | CASSQVGPGGEQFF | TGTGCCAGCAGCCAAGTGGGACCAGGGGGTGAGCAGTTCTTC
. | TRBJ2-2 | TRBV28 | . | CASSLAGYGELFF | TGTGCCAGCAGTTTAGCGGGATACGGGGAGCTGTTTTTT
. | TRBJ2-6 | TRBV28 | . | CASSLFRGSTGANVLTF | TGTGCCAGCAGTCTCTTTCGGGGTTCTACTGGGGCCAACGTCCTGACTTTC
. | TRBJ1-2 | TRBV19 | . | CASSRVENYGYTF | TGTGCCAGTAGTAGAGTTGAGAACTATGGCTACACCTTC
TRBD1 | TRBJ2-2 | TRBV5-1 | once | CASSFSTLQGAGELFF | TGCGCCAGCAGCTTCTCAACCCTGCAGGGGGCCGGGGAGCTGTTTTTT
. | TRBJ1-1 | TRBV28 | . | CASSPILNHMNTEAFF | TGTGCCAGCAGCCCCATACTAAACCATATGAACACTGAAGCTTTCTTT
. | TRBJ2-3 | TRBV19 | . | CASSEASTDTQYF | TGTGCCAGTAGCGAGGCTAGCACAGATACGCAGTATTTT
. | TRBJ1-2 | TRBV30 | . | CAWRNRVNYGYTF | TGTGCCTGGAGAAACAGGGTCAACTATGGCTACACCTTC
. | TRBJ1-6 | TRBV4-2 | . | CASSQDARGGSPLHF | TGTGCCAGCAGCCAAGATGCAAGGGGAGGTTCACCCCTCCACTTT
TRBD2 | TRBJ2-2 | TRBV28 | . | CASRQLAGGPGELFF | TGTGCCAGCAGACAACTAGCGGGGGGGCCCGGGGAGCTGTTTTTT
. | TRBJ1-2 | TRBV5-1 | . | CASSLLATSNYGYTF | TGCGCCAGCAGCTTGTTGGCCACCTCTAACTATGGCTACACCTTC
TRBD1 | TRBJ1-2 | TRBV29-1 | . | CSVTGVDHYGYTF | TGCAGCGTTACAGGGGTGGATCACTATGGCTACACCTTC
. | TRBJ2-1 | TRBV5-1 | . | CASSGGSTYNEQFF | TGCGCCAGCAGCGGCGGCTCAACCTACAATGAGCAGTTCTTC
TRBD2 | TRBJ2-2 | TRBV28 | . | CASYAGGRTAGELFF | TGTGCCAGTTACGCGGGCGGGAGGACTGCCGGGGAGCTGTTTTTT
. | TRBJ1-2 | TRBV5-1 | . | CASSLNSPNYGYTF | TGCGCCAGCAGCTTGAACAGTCCTAACTATGGCTACACCTTC
. | TRBJ2-5 | TRBV6-5 | once | CASSYSSRAGGETQYF | TGTGCCAGCAGTTACTCGAGCAGGGCCGGTGGTGAGACCCAGTACTTC
TRBD1 | TRBJ1-5 | TRBV6-6 | . | CASSRPGQGSNQPQHF | TGTGCCAGCAGTCGACCGGGACAGGGGAGCAATCAGCCCCAGCATTTT
. | TRBJ1-3 | TRBV7-9 | . | CASSPSVGGSGSGNTIYF | TGTGCCAGCAGCCCCTCCGTTGGGGGAAGCGGGTCTGGAAACACCATATATTTT
. | TRBJ2-6 | TRBV19 | . | CASSTDNPGANVLTF | TGTGCCAGTAGTACCGACAATCCCGGGGCCAACGTCCTGACTTTC
TRBD2 | TRBJ2-1 | TRBV9 | few | CASSVQAGGPAEQFF | TGTGCCAGCAGCGTCCAAGCGGGAGGGCCGGCTGAGCAGTTCTTC
. | TRBJ2-7 | TRBV28 | . | CASSLIFGYEQYF | TGTGCCAGCAGTTTAATTTTCGGGTACGAGCAGTACTTC
TRBD1 | TRBJ2-7 | TRBV11-3 | . | CASSRTGNEQYF | TGTGCCAGCAGTCGGACAGGGAACGAGCAGTACTTC
. | TRBJ2-1 | TRBV7-2 | . | CASQGMDPYNEQFF | TGTGCCAGCCAGGGCATGGACCCCTACAATGAGCAGTTCTTC
. | TRBJ2-5 | TRBV18 | . | CASSPVTGQIQETQYF | TGTGCCAGCTCACCGGTAACGGGACAAATCCAAGAGACCCAGTACTTC
. | TRBJ1-1 | TRBV9 | . | CASSVGWHKNTEAFF | TGTGCCAGCAGCGTAGGTTGGCATAAAAACACTGAAGCTTTCTTT